This T cell receptor beta chain was recovered during a study of blood T cell repertoires in COVID-19. Study in general: PBMCs, B-cell-depleted T cells, or T cells provided the cDNA or gDNA that made up the material.

The germline CDR1 and CDR2 sequences are MNHEY and SMNVEV (reference sequence). The CDR3 is 13 residues long. V was pared by 5 bases and J by 5 bases, with 12 bases between. The protocol was immunoSEQ multiplex PCR, while the TCRdb copy is restricted to in-frame clones and leaves out a portion. This sample has over 60,000 clones, with about 87% found just once. The rearrangement links TRBV27 to TRBJ2-5; no definite D call. This TCR was sampled from a woman aged 80 or over with active COVID-19. Sequenced: peripheral blood. The CDR3 spells CASSLRNGETQYF. CDR3 in DNA: TGTGCCAGCAGTCTCCGCAACGGGGAGACCCAGTACTTC.